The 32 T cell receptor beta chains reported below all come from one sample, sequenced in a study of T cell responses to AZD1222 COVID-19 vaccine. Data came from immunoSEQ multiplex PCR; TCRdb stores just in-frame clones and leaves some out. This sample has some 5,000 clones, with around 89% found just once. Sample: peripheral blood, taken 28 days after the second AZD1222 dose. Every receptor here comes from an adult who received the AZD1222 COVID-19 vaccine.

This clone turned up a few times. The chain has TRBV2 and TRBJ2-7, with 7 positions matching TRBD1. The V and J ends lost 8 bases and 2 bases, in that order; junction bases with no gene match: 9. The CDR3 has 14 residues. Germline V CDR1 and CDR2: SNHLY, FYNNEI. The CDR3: CASRGQYTAYEQYF. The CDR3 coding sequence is TGTGCCAGCCGGGGACAGTACACAGCCTACGAGCAGTACTTC. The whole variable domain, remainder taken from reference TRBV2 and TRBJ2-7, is EPEVTQTPSHQVTQMGQEVILRCVPISNHLYFYWYRQILGQKVEFLVSFYNNEISEKSEIFDDQFSVERPDGSNFTLKIRSTKLEDSAMYFCASRGQYTAYEQYFGPGTRLTVT.

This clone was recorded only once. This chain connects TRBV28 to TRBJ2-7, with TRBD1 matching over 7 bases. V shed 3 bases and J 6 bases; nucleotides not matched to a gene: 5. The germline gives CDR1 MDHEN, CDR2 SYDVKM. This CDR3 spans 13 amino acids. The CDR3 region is CASSFSTGSEQYF. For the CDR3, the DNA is TGTGCCAGCAGTTTCTCGACAGGGAGCGAGCAGTACTTC.

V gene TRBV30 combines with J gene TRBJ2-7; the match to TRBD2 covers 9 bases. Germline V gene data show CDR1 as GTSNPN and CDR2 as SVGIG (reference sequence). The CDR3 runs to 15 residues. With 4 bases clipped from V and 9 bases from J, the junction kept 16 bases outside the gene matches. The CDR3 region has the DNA TGTGCCTGGAAAAATGGGCTAGCGGGGCCTCTAGGGCAGTACTTC. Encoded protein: CAWKNGLAGPLGQYF.

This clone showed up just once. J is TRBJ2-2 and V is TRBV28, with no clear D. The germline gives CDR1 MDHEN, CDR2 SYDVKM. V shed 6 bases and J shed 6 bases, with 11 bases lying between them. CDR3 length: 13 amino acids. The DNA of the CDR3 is TGTGCCAGCAGGACCACGGCCCCCGGGGAGCTGTTTTTT. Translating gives CASRTTAPGELFF.

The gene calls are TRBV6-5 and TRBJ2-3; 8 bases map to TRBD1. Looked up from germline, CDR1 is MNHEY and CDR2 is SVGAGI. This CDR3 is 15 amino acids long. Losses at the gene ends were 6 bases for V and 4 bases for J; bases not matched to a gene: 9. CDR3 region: CASSLQGAQADTQYF. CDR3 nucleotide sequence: TGTGCCAGCAGCCTGCAGGGGGCGCAGGCAGATACGCAGTATTTT.

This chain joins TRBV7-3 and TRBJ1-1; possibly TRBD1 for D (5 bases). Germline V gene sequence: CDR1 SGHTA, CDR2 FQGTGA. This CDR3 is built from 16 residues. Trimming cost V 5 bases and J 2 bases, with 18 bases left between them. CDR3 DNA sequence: TGTGCCAGCAGCGTGGGGCCCGTAGGGGTCAACACTGAAGCTTTCTTT. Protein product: CASSVGPVGVNTEAFF.

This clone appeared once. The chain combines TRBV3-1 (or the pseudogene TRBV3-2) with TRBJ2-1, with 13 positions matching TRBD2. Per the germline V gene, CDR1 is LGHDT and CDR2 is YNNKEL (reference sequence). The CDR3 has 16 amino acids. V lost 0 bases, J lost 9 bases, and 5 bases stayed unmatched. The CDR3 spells CASSQETSGRIGEQFF. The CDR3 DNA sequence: TGTGCCAGCAGCCAAGAGACTAGCGGGAGGATCGGTGAGCAGTTCTTC.

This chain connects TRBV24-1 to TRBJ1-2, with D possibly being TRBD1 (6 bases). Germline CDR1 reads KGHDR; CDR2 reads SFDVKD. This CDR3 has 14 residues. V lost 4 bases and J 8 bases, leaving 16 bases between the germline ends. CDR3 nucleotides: TGTGCCACCAGTGACGGGACAATAGGTCGAGGCTACACCTTC. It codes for CATSDGTIGRGYTF.

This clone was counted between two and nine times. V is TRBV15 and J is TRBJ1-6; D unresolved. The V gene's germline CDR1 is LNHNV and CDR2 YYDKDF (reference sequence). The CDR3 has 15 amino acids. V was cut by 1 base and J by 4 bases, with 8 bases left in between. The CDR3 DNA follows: TGTGCCACCAGCAGAGGAGTGGCTTATAATTCACCCCTCCACTTT. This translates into CATSRGVAYNSPLHF.

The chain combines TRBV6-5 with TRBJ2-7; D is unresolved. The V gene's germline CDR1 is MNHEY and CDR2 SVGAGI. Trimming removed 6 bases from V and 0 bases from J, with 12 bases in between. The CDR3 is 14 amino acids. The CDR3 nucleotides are TGTGCCAGCAGCCTCAAGGCGTCCTCCTACGAGCAGTACTTC. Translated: CASSLKASSYEQYF.

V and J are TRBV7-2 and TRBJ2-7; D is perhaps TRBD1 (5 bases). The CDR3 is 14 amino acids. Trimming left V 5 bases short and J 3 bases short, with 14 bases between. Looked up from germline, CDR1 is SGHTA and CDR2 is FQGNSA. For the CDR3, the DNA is TGTGCCAGCAGCGTAGGGGTTCGGAGCTACGAGCAGTACTTC. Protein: CASSVGVRSYEQYF. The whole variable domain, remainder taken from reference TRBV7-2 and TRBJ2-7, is GAGVSQSPSNKVTEKGKDVELRCDPISGHTALYWYRQSLGQGLEFLIYFQGNSAPDKSGLPSDRFSAERTGGSVSTLTIQRTQQEDSAVYLCASSVGVRSYEQYFGPGTRLTVT.

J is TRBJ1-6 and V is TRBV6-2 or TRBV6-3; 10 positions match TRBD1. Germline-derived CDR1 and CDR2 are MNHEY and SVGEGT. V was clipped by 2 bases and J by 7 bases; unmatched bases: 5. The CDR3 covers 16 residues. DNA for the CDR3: TGTGCCAGCAGTTACCACCAGGACAGGGGGAATTCACCCCTCCACTTT. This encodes CASSYHQDRGNSPLHF.

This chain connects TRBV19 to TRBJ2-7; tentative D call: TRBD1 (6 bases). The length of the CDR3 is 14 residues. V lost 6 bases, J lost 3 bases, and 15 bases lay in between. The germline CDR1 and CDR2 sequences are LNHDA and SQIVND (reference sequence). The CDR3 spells CASRRQVGLYEQYF. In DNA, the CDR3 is TGTGCCAGTAGGCGACAGGTAGGGCTCTACGAGCAGTACTTC.

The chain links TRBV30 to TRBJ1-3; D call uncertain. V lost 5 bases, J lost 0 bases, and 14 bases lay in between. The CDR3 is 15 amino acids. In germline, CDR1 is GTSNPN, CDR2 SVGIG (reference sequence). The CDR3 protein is CAWLGRASSGNTIYF. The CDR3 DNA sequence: TGTGCCTGGCTAGGACGCGCAAGCTCTGGAAACACCATATATTTT.

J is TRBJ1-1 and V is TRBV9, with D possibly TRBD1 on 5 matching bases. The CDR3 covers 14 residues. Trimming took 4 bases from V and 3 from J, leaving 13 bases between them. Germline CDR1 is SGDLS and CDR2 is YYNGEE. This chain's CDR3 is CASSLQAGDTEAFF. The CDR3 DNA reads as TGTGCCAGCAGCCTACAGGCGGGGGACACTGAAGCTTTCTTT.

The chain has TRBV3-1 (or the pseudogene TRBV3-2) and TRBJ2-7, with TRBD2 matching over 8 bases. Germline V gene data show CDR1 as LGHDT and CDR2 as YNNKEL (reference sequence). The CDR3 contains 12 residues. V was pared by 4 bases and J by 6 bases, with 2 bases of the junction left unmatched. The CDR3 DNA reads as TGTGCCAGCAGCCGGACTAGCACCGAGCAGTACTTC. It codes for CASSRTSTEQYF.

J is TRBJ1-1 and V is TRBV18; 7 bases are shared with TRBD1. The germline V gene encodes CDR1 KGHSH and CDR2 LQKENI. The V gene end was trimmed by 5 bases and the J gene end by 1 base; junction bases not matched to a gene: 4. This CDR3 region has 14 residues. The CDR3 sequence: CASSTGVGNTEAFF. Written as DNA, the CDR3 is TGTGCCAGCTCAACAGGGGTCGGGAACACTGAAGCTTTCTTT.

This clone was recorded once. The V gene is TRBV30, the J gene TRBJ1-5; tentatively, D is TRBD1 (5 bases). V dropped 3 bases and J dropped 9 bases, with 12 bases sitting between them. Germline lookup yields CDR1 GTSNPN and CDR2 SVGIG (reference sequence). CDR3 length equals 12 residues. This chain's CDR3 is CAWSRTQGPQHF. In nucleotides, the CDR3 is TGTGCCTGGAGCCGGACTCAGGGGCCCCAGCATTTT.

This chain's CDR3 is CATSDFSYSNEQFF. DNA for the CDR3: TGTGCCACCAGTGATTTTAGTTACTCCAATGAGCAGTTCTTC. J is TRBJ2-1 and V is TRBV24-1; D is unclear. This CDR3 region has 14 residues. V lost 1 base to trimming and J lost 6 bases, with 9 bases between them. CDR1 is KGHDR and CDR2 is SFDVKD in the germline V gene.

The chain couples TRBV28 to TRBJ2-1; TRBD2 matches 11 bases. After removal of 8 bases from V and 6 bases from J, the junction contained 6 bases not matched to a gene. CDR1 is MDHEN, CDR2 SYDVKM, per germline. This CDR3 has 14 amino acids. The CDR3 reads CASGTSGRINEQFF. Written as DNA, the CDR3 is TGTGCCAGCGGTACTAGCGGGAGAATCAATGAGCAGTTCTTC. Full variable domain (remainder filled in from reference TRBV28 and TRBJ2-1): DVKVTQSSRYLVKRTGEKVFLECVQDMDHENMFWYRQDPGLGLRLIYFSYDVKMKEKGDIPEGYSVSREKKERFSLILESASTNQTSMYLCASGTSGRINEQFFGPGTRLTVL.

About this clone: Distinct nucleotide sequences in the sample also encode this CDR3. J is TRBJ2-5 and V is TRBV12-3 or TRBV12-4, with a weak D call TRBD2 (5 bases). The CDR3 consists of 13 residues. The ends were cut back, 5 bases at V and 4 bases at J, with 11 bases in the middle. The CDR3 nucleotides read TGTGCCAGCAGTCCACCAGAGGGAGAGACCCAGTACTTC. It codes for CASSPPEGETQYF.

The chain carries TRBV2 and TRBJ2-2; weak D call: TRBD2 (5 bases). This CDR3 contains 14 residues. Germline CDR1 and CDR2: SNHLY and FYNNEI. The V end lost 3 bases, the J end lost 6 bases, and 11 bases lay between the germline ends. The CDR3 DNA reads TGTGCCAGCAGTGACTCTCCAGCGGCCGGGGAGCTGTTTTTT. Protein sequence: CASSDSPAAGELFF.

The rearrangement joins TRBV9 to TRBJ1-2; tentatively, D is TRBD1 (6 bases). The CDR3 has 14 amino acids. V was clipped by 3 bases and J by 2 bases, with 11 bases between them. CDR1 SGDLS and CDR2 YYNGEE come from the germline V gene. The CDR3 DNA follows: TGTGCCAGCAGCGGAAACACAGGGAACTATGGCTACACCTTC. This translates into CASSGNTGNYGYTF. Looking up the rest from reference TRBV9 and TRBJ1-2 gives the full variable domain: DSGVTQTPKHLITATGQRVTLRCSPRSGDLSVYWYQQSLDQGLQFLIQYYNGEERAKGNILERFSAQQFPDLHSELNLSSLELGDSALYFCASSGNTGNYGYTFGSGTRLTVV.

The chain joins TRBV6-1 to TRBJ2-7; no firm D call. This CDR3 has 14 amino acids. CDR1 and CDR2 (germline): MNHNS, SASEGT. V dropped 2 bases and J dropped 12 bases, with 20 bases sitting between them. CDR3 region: CASSESLWGPRLYF. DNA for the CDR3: TGTGCCAGCAGTGAAAGCTTGTGGGGTCCGAGACTGTACTTC.

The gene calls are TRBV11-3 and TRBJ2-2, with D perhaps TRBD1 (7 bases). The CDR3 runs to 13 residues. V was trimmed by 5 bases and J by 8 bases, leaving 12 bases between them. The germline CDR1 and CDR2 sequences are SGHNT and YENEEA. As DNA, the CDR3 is TGTGCCAGCAGCACGACAGGGAGGGGGGAGCTGTTTTTT. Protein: CASSTTGRGELFF.

This CDR3 reads CASSRANSNQPQHF. In DNA, the CDR3 is TGTGCCAGCTCAAGGGCTAATAGCAATCAGCCCCAGCATTTT. V usage is TRBV18 and J usage is TRBJ1-5; D unresolved. The germline V and J ends were trimmed by 5 bases and 0 bases, with 8 bases remaining between them. The length of the CDR3 is 14 residues. Germline assignment: CDR1 KGHSH and CDR2 LQKENI.

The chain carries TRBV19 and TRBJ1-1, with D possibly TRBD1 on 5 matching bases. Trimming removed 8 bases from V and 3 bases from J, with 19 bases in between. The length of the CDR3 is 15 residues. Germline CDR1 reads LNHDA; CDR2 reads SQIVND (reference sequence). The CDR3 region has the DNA TGTGCCAGTTGGGGGTTGGCAGGATTCGACACTGAAGCTTTCTTT. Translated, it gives CASWGLAGFDTEAFF.

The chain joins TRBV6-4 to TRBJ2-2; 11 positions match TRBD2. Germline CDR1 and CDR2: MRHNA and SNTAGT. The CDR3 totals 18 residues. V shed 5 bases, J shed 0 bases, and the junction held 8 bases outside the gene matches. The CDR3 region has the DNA TGTGCCAGCAGTCTCACATTAGCGGGAGGGGCGAACACCGGGGAGCTGTTTTTT. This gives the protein CASSLTLAGGANTGELFF.

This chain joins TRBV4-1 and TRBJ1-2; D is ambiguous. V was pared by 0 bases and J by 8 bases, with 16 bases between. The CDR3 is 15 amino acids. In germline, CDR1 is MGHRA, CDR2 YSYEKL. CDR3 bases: TGCGCCAGCAGCCAAGATCGTGGCACCCGGGGAGGCTACACCTTC. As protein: CASSQDRGTRGGYTF.

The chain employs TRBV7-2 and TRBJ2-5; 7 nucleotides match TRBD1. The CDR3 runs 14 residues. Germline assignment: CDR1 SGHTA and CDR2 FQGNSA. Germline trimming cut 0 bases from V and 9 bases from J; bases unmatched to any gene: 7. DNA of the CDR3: TGTGCCAGCAGCTTAGCAAGTGGCCAGGGGGCCCAGTACTTC. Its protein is CASSLASGQGAQYF.

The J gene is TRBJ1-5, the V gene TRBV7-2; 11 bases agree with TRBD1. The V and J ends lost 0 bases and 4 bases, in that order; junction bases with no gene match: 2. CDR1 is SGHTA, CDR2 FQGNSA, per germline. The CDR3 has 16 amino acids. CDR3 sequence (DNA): TGTGCCAGCAGCTTAGCCGGGACAGGGGGAAATCAGCCCCAGCATTTT. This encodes CASSLAGTGGNQPQHF.

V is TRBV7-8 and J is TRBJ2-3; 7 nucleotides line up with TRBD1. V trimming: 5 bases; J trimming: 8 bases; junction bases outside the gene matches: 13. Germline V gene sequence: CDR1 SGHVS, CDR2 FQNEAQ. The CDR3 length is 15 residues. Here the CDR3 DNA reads TGTGCCAGCAGCAGAACGGGACAGACAGAGCGTACGCAGTATTTT. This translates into CASSRTGQTERTQYF.